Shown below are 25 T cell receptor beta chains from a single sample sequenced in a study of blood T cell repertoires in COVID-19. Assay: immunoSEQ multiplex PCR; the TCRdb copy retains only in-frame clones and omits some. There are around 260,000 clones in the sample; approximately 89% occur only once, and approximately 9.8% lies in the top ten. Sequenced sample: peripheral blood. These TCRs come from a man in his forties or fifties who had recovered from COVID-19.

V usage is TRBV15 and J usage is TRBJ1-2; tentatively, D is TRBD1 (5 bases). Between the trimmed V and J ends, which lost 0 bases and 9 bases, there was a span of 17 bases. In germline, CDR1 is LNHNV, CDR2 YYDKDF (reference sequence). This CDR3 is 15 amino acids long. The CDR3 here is CATSRDHGGSVSYTF. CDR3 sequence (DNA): TGTGCCACCAGCAGAGATCACGGGGGATCAGTCAGCTACACCTTC.

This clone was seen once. This chain's CDR3 is CASSTLAGGRKTQYF. For the CDR3, the DNA is TGTGCCAGCAGCACCCTAGCGGGGGGCAGGAAGACCCAGTACTTC. The chain carries TRBV7-2 and TRBJ2-5, with TRBD2 identical over 11 bases. Germline CDR1 SGHTA, CDR2 FQGNSA. Unmatched junction bases numbered 8, after V lost 5 bases and J lost 6 bases. The CDR3 extends over 15 amino acids.

DNA of the CDR3: TGTGCCAGCAGTTACCCACCGGGCGGGGGACGAGAGACCCAGTACTTC. It translates to CASSYPPGGGRETQYF. The rearrangement links TRBV6-2 or TRBV6-3 to TRBJ2-5; 7 nucleotides match TRBD2. The CDR3 has 16 amino acids. Germline V gene sequence: CDR1 MNHEY, CDR2 SVGEGT. Trimming at V came to 2 bases and at J to 4 bases, leaving 10 bases not matched to a gene.

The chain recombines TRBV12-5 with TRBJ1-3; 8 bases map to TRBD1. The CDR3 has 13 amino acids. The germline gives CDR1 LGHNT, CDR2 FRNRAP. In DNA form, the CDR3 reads TGTGCCTCCGGGACAGGTTCTGGAAACACCATATATTTT. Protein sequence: CASGTGSGNTIYF.

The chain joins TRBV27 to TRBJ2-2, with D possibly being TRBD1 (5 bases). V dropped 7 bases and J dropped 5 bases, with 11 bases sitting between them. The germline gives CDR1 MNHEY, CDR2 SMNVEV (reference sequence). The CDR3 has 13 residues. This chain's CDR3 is CASMGHRTGELFF. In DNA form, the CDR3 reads TGTGCCAGCATGGGGCATAGGACCGGGGAGCTGTTTTTT.

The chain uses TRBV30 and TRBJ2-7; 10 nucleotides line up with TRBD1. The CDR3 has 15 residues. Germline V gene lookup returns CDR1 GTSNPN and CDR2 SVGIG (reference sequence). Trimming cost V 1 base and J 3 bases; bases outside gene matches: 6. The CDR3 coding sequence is TGTGCCTGGAGTGCCCGGGACAGGGGCATCTACGAGCAGTACTTC. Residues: CAWSARDRGIYEQYF.

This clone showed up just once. The CDR3, as DNA: TGTGCCAGCTCACTCCCCGGGGAGCTGTTTTTT. This translates into CASSLPGELFF. The chain uses TRBV9 and TRBJ2-2; D gene unclear. The CDR3 is made up of 11 amino acids. Trimming removed 7 bases at V and 6 bases at J, with 7 bases between. The germline CDR1 and CDR2 sequences are SGDLS and YYNGEE. The full variable domain, its missing parts supplied by reference TRBV9 and TRBJ2-2, is DSGVTQTPKHLITATGQRVTLRCSPRSGDLSVYWYQQSLDQGLQFLIQYYNGEERAKGNILERFSAQQFPDLHSELNLSSLELGDSALYFCASSLPGELFFGEGSRLTVL.

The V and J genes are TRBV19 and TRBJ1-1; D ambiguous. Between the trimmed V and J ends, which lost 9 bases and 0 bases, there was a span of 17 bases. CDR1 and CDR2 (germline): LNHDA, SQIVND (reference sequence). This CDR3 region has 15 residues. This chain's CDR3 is CASRLRHSLNTEAFF. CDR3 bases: TGTGCCAGCCGGCTCAGGCACTCACTGAACACTGAAGCTTTCTTT.

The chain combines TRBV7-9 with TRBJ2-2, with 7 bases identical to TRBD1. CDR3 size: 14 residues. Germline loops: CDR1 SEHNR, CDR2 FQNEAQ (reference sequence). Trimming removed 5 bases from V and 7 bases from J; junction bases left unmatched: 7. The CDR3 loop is CASSPTGPVGELFF. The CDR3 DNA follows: TGTGCCAGCAGCCCGACAGGGCCGGTCGGGGAGCTGTTTTTT.

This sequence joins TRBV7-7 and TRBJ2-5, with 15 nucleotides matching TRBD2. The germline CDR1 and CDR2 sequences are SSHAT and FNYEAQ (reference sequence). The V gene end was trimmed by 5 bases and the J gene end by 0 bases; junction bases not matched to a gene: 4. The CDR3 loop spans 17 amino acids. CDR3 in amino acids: CASSEGLAGGNQETQYF. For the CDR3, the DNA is TGTGCCAGCAGCGAGGGACTAGCGGGAGGCAACCAAGAGACCCAGTACTTC.

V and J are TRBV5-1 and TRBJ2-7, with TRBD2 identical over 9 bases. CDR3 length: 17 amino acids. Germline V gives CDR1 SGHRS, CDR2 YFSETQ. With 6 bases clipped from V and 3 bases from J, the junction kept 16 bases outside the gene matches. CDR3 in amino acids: CASTPGAVSGGFYEQYF. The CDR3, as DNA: TGCGCCAGCACCCCAGGGGCAGTTAGCGGGGGCTTCTACGAGCAGTACTTC.

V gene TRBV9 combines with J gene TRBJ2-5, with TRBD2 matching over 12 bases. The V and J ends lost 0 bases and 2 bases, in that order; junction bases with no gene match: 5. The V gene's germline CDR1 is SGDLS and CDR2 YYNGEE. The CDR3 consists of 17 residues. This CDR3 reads CASSVGLAGAFQETQYF. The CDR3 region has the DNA TGTGCCAGCAGCGTAGGACTAGCGGGGGCCTTTCAAGAGACCCAGTACTTC. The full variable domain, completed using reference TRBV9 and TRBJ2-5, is DSGVTQTPKHLITATGQRVTLRCSPRSGDLSVYWYQQSLDQGLQFLIQYYNGEERAKGNILERFSAQQFPDLHSELNLSSLELGDSALYFCASSVGLAGAFQETQYFGPGTRLLVL.

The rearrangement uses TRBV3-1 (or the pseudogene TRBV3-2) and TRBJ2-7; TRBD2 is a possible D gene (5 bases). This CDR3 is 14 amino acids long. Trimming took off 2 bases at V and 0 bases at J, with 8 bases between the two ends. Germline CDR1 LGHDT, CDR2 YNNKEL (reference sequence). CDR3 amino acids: CASSQRGPSYEQYF. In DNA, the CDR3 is TGTGCCAGCAGCCAACGGGGTCCCTCCTACGAGCAGTACTTC.

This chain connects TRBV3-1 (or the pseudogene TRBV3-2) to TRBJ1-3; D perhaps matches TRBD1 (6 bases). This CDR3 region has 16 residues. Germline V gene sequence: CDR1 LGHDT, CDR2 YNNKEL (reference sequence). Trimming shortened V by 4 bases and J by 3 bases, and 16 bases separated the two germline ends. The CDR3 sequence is CASSLQAGAGGNTIYF. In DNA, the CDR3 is TGTGCCAGCAGCCTCCAAGCAGGGGCTGGTGGAAACACCATATATTTT.

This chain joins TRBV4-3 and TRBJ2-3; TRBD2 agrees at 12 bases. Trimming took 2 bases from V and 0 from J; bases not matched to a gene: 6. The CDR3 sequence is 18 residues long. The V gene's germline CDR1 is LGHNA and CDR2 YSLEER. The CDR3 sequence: CASSQHLAGGRSTDTQYF. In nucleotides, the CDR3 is TGCGCCAGCAGCCAACATCTAGCGGGGGGGCGCAGCACAGATACGCAGTATTTT.

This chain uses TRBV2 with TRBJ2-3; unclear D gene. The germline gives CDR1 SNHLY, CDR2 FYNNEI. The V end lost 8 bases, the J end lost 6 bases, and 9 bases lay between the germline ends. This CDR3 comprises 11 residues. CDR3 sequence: CASYYRDTQYF. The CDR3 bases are TGTGCCAGCTACTACCGGGATACGCAGTATTTT.

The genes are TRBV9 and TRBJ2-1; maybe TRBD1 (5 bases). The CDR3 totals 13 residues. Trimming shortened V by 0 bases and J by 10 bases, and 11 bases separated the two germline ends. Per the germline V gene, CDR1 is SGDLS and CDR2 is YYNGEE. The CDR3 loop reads CASSVGTIGEQFF. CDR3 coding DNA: TGTGCCAGCAGCGTAGGGACAATTGGGGAGCAGTTCTTC.

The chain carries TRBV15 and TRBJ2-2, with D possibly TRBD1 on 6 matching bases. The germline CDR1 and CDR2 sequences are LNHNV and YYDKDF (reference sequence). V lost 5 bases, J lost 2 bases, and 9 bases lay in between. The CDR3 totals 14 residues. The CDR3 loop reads CATSGQINTGELFF. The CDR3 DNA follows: TGTGCCACCAGCGGACAGATAAACACCGGGGAGCTGTTTTTT.

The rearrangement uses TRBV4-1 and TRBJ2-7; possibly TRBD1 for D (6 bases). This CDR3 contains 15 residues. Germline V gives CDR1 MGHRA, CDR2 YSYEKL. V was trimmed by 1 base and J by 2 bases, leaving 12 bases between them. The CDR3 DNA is TGCGCCAGCAGCCAAGTAGGGGGACAAACCTACGAGCAGTACTTC. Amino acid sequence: CASSQVGGQTYEQYF.

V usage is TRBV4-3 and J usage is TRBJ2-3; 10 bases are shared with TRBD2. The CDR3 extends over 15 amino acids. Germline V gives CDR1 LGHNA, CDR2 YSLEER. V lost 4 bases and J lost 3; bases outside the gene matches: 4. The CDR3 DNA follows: TGCGCCAGCAGCCGGAGCGGGGGGGGAACAGATACGCAGTATTTT. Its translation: CASSRSGGGTDTQYF.

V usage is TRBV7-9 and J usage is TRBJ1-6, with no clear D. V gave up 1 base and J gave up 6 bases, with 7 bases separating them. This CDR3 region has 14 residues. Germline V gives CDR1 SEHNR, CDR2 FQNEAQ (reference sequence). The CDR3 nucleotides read TGTGCCAGCAGCTTAGATTCGTCTAATTCACCCCTCCACTTT. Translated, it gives CASSLDSSNSPLHF.

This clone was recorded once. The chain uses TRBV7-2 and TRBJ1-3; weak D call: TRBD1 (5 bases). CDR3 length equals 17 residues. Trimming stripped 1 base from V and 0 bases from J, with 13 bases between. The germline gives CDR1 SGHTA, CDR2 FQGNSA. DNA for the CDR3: TGTGCCAGCAGCTTAGGGGGCCTGCTATCCTCTGGAAACACCATATATTTT. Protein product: CASSLGGLLSSGNTIYF.

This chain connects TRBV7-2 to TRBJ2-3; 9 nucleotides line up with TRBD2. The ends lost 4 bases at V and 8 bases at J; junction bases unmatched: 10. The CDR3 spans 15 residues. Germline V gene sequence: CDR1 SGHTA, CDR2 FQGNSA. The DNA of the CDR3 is TGTGCCAGCAGCTCCTTGACTAGCGGTAGTACTACGCAGTATTTT. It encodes CASSSLTSGSTTQYF.

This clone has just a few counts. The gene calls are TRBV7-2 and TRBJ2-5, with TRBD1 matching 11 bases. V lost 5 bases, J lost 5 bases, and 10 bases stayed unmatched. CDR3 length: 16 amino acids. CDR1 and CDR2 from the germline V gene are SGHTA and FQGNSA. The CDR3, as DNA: TGTGCCAGCAGCCCTGGTAGGACAGGGGGCCAGGAGACCCAGTACTTC. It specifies CASSPGRTGGQETQYF.

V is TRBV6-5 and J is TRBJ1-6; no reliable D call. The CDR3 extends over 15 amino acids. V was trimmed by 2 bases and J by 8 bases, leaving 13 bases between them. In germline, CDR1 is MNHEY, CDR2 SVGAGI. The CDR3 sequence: CASSYREGPDSPLHF. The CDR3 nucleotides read TGTGCCAGCAGTTACCGGGAGGGTCCAGATTCACCCCTCCACTTT.